This is a list of T cell receptor beta chains from one sample in a study of PD-1 blockade in classical Hodgkin lymphoma. The table came from immunoSEQ multiplex PCR; TCRdb's copy has only in-frame clones and leaves some out. This table has about 85,000 clones, over 90% appearing once. Sequenced material: peripheral blood mononuclear cells (PBMCs), taken before the second cycle of nivolumab. These receptors were collected from a human donor with classical Hodgkin lymphoma. Both conserved end residues are part of each CDR3. The D gene is left open where the match is weak. Clone size is stated in some rows and not others, as once, few, many or a class when expanded.

j_call clone_size d_call v_call cdr3_aa cdr3_nt
TRBJ1-2 NA TRBD1 TRBV30 CAWSVQGAYHGYTF TGTGCCTGGAGTGTACAGGGGGCGTATCATGGCTACACCTTC
TRBJ2-3 NA NA TRBV7-2 CASSLASFTDTQYF TGTGCCAGCAGCTTAGCGAGCTTCACAGATACGCAGTATTTT
TRBJ2-7 NA NA TRBV21-1 CASSKRQDRGGSYEQYF TGTGCCAGCAGCAAAAGGCAGGACAGGGGAGGTTCCTACGAGCAGTACTTC
TRBJ2-2 NA TRBD1 TRBV5-1 CASSPGQPTGELFF TGCGCCAGCAGCCCGGGACAGCCCACCGGGGAGCTGTTTTTT
TRBJ2-5 NA NA TRBV5-4 CASSRLSGLLQETQYF TGTGCCAGCAGCCGCCTTAGCGGTTTATTACAAGAGACCCAGTACTTC
TRBJ2-5 NA NA TRBV6-5 CASSYSRVGETQYF TGTGCCAGCAGTTACTCCCGGGTTGGGGAGACCCAGTACTTC
TRBJ2-7 NA TRBD2 TRBV5-1 CASRKTSDLSYEQYF TGCGCCTCCCGGAAGACTAGCGACCTCTCCTACGAGCAGTACTTC
TRBJ2-1 NA TRBD2 TRBV27 CASSLWAGDYYNEQFF TGTGCCAGCAGTTTATGGGCGGGAGACTACTACAATGAGCAGTTCTTC
TRBJ2-1 NA NA TRBV7-9 CASSLASSYNEQFF TGTGCCAGCAGCCTGGCTAGCTCCTACAATGAGCAGTTCTTC
TRBJ1-1 NA TRBD1 TRBV25-1 CASRDRGLNTEAFF TGTGCCAGCAGAGACAGGGGCCTGAACACTGAAGCTTTCTTT
TRBJ1-2 NA NA TRBV6-1 CASSPEGVNYGYTF TGTGCCAGCAGTCCAGAGGGGGTTAACTATGGCTACACCTTC
TRBJ1-1 NA NA TRBV28 CASRLGGITEAFF TGTGCCAGCAGACTCGGGGGGATCACTGAAGCTTTCTTT
TRBJ1-1 NA NA TRBV2 CASSDRANTEAFF TGTGCCAGCAGTGACCGGGCAAACACTGAAGCTTTCTTT
TRBJ1-1 NA NA TRBV12-5 CASDPPPGTEAFF TGTGCTAGTGATCCCCCCCCTGGCACTGAAGCTTTCTTT
TRBJ2-7 NA TRBD1 TRBV2 CASSYSGTGGDEQYF TGTGCCAGCAGCTATTCCGGGACAGGGGGCGACGAGCAGTACTTC
TRBJ2-5 NA TRBD2 TRBV5-6 CASSLDGSGKETQYF TGTGCCAGCAGCTTGGACGGGAGCGGGAAAGAGACCCAGTACTTC
TRBJ1-3 NA TRBD1 TRBV7-6 CASSLGQGSGNTIYF TGTGCCAGCAGCTTAGGACAGGGCTCTGGAAACACCATATATTTT
TRBJ2-6 NA TRBD1 TRBV5-6 CASSLEQGSRSGANVLTF TGTGCCAGCAGCTTGGAACAGGGGAGTAGGTCTGGGGCCAACGTCCTGACTTTC
TRBJ2-7 NA TRBD1 TRBV11-2 CASSLTRTGAEGAYEQYF TGTGCCAGCAGCTTAACTAGGACAGGGGCGGAGGGGGCCTACGAGCAGTACTTC
TRBJ1-1 few NA TRBV11-2 CASSLAGAIEAFF TGTGCCAGCAGCTTAGCAGGGGCCATTGAAGCTTTCTTT
TRBJ1-2 NA TRBD1 TRBV9 CASSAAQGDTHLSLRGYGYTF TGTGCCAGCAGCGCGGCACAGGGGGACACACACCTTTCTTTACGGGGCTATGGCTACACCTTC
TRBJ1-5 NA TRBD1 TRBV18 CASSPQGAGSNQPQHF TGTGCCAGCTCACCACAGGGGGCGGGTAGCAATCAGCCCCAGCATTTT
TRBJ2-2 NA NA TRBV5-1 CASSSASNTGELFF TGCGCCAGCAGCTCCGCTTCGAACACCGGGGAGCTGTTTTTT
TRBJ2-1 NA TRBD2 TRBV11-2 CASSLGTRGDEQFF TGTGCCAGCAGCTTAGGGACTAGAGGCGATGAGCAGTTCTTC
TRBJ1-5 NA NA TRBV7-9 CASSLMSGKEPQHF TGTGCCAGCAGCTTAATGTCGGGAAAGGAGCCCCAGCATTTT
TRBJ1-2 NA NA TRBV21-1 CASISHLRDRGPYGYTF TGTGCCAGCATCTCCCACCTCCGGGACAGGGGGCCCTATGGCTACACCTTC
TRBJ1-4 NA NA TRBV4-1 CASSQERRREKLFF TGCGCCAGCAGCCAAGAACGTAGGCGGGAAAAACTGTTTTTT
TRBJ1-1 NA NA TRBV10-1 CASSDRSTVNTEAFF TGCGCCAGCAGTGACCGGTCGACAGTGAACACTGAAGCTTTCTTT
TRBJ1-5 NA NA TRBV18 CASSPPGSGNQPQHF TGTGCCAGCTCACCACCTGGGAGCGGCAATCAGCCCCAGCATTTT
TRBJ2-7 NA NA TRBV11-2 CASSLDYEQYF TGTGCCAGCAGCTTGGACTACGAGCAGTACTTC
TRBJ1-3 NA NA TRBV2 CASSEWKSSGNTIYF TGTGCCAGCAGTGAATGGAAGAGCTCTGGAAACACCATATATTTT
TRBJ2-1 NA TRBD2 TRBV9 CASSVAVAGGADEQFF TGTGCCAGCAGCGTAGCTGTGGCGGGAGGGGCGGATGAGCAGTTCTTC
TRBJ2-7 few NA TRBV28 CASRQTGTGGIGQYF TGTGCCAGCAGGCAGACGGGGACCGGGGGAATAGGGCAGTACTTC
TRBJ2-5 NA NA TRBV5-1 CASSLFHGQRETQYF TGCGCCAGCAGCTTATTTCATGGACAGCGAGAGACCCAGTACTTC
TRBJ2-7 NA TRBD1 TRBV19 CASSIADRAYEQYF TGTGCCAGTAGTATAGCTGACAGGGCCTACGAGCAGTACTTC
TRBJ1-5 NA NA TRBV14 CASSPPPPGNQPQHF TGTGCCAGCAGCCCACCTCCGCCGGGTAATCAGCCCCAGCATTTT
TRBJ1-5 once TRBD1 TRBV5-5 CASSLVVQGRQPQHF TGTGCCAGCAGCTTAGTGGTACAGGGGAGGCAGCCCCAGCATTTT
TRBJ1-2 once NA TRBV5-8 CASSRRVPYGYTF TGTGCCAGCAGCCGGAGGGTACCCTATGGCTACACCTTC
TRBJ2-1 NA NA TRBV19 CASSIGSNNEQFF TGTGCCAGTAGTATAGGCAGCAACAATGAGCAGTTCTTC
TRBJ1-1 NA NA TRBV27 CASSFSGNLNTEAFF TGTGCCAGCAGTTTTTCAGGGAACCTAAACACTGAAGCTTTCTTT
TRBJ2-7 NA NA TRBV7-8 CASSLDSSSYEQYF TGTGCCAGCAGCTTAGACTCCTCCTCCTACGAGCAGTACTTC
TRBJ2-1 NA TRBD1 TRBV11-2 CASSRLDRGLNEQFF TGTGCCAGCAGCCGACTGGACAGGGGGCTCAATGAGCAGTTCTTC
TRBJ1-2 NA NA TRBV5-5 CASSLVKGYLNYGYTF TGTGCCAGCAGCTTAGTAAAGGGATACCTTAACTATGGCTACACCTTC
TRBJ1-4 once NA TRBV6-6 CASSYSLRTDREKLFF TGTGCCAGCAGTTACTCTCTCCGGACAGATCGGGAAAAACTGTTTTTT
TRBJ1-1 NA NA TRBV19 CASSSTGTTEAFF TGTGCCAGTAGTTCAACAGGGACCACTGAAGCTTTCTTT
TRBJ2-7 NA TRBD2 TRBV6-1 CATRTSGSGYEQYF TGTGCCACCAGGACTAGCGGGAGTGGGTACGAGCAGTACTTC